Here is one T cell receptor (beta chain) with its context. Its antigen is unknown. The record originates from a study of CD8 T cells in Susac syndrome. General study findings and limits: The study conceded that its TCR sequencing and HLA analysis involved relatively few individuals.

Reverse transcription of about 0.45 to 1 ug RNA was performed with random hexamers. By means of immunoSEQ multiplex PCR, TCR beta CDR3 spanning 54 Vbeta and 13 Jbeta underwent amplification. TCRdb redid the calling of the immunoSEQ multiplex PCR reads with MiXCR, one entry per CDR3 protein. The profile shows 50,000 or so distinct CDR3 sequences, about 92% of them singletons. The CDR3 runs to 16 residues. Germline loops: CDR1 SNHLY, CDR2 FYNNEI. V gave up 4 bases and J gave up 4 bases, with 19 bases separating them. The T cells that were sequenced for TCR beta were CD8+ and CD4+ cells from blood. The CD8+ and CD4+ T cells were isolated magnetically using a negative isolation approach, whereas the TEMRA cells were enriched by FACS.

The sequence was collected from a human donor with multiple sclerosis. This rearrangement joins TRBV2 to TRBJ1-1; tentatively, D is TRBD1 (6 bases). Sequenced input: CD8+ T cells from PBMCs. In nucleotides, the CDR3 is TGTGCCAGCAGTGTGGGACCAGGGGAATGGGGCACTGAAGCTTTCTTT. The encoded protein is CASSVGPGEWGTEAFF.